This T cell receptor beta chain was obtained from a study of blood T cell repertoires in COVID-19. In its sample, this clone was seen once. The germline gene is not matched at one end of the junction; a read error may be the cause. Sequencing was performed with immunoSEQ multiplex PCR; in TCRdb, only in-frame clones are kept and a portion is missing. The sample includes around 320,000 clones, around 90% of them seen just once. Germline V gene sequence: CDR1 MGHRA, CDR2 YSYEKL. There are 14 residues in the CDR3. The clonotype was recovered from a man aged 18-30 years with active or convalescent COVID-19. The chain carries TRBV4-1 and TRBJ1-1; no reliable D call. Input material: peripheral blood. CDR3 DNA sequence: TGCGCCAGCAGCCAAGTGCGACTGAATACTGAAGCTTTCTTT. It encodes CASSQVRLNTEAFF.